These 15 T cell receptor beta chains share one sample of origin, sequenced in a study of T cell responses to AZD1222 COVID-19 vaccine. Assay used: immunoSEQ multiplex PCR; TCRdb lists only in-frame clones, some missing. The data show about 130,000 clones, about nine tenths seen once. Material: peripheral blood, obtained 28 days after the second AZD1222 dose. The source of these receptors is an adult who received the AZD1222 COVID-19 vaccine.

CDR3 bases: TGTGCCAGCAGGTCAGGGAACACTAATGAAAAACTGTTTTTT. It translates to CASRSGNTNEKLFF. The chain carries TRBV2 and TRBJ1-4, with D possibly TRBD1 on 5 matching bases. The V gene lost 6 bases and the J gene lost 2 bases, with 10 bases spanning the gap. Germline CDR1 and CDR2: SNHLY and FYNNEI. The CDR3 length is 14 residues.

This chain connects TRBV7-9 to TRBJ2-2; D gene ambiguous. V lost 1 base to trimming and J lost 7 bases, with 7 bases between them. Germline values: CDR1 SEHNR, CDR2 FQNEAQ (reference sequence). CDR3 length equals 13 residues. The CDR3 DNA is TGTGCCAGCAGCTTAGTTCCGGTCGGGGAGCTGTTTTTT. This sequence encodes CASSLVPVGELFF.

This chain joins TRBV5-3 and TRBJ1-3, with a possible D match to TRBD1 (5 bases). TRBV5-3 has ORF status, its function being uncertain. This CDR3 is 13 amino acids long. With 0 bases removed from V and 6 bases from J, the gap between germline ends came to 7 bases. CDR3 coding DNA: TGTGCCAGAAGCTTGGTGGGGCCAAACACCATATATTTT. This codes for CARSLVGPNTIYF.

The CDR3 nucleotides are TGTGCCAGCAACCAGGACACTGAAGCTTTCTTT. The encoded protein is CASNQDTEAFF. The chain links TRBV7-9 to TRBJ1-1; the D is unclear. This CDR3 has 11 residues. Germline V CDR1 and CDR2: SEHNR, FQNEAQ (reference sequence). V was clipped by 7 bases and J by 3 bases, with 6 bases between them.

The rearrangement uses TRBV24-1 and TRBJ2-7; 8 bases are shared with TRBD1. This CDR3 region has 15 residues. Germline assignment: CDR1 KGHDR and CDR2 SFDVKD. The V gene end was trimmed by 4 bases and the J gene end by 2 bases; junction bases not matched to a gene: 6. The CDR3 sequence is CATSDPGGGTYEQYF. For the CDR3, the DNA is TGTGCCACCAGTGACCCAGGGGGCGGAACCTACGAGCAGTACTTC.

This rearrangement joins TRBV7-9 to TRBJ1-1; D might be TRBD1 (5 bases). V was pared by 3 bases and J by 3 bases, with 14 bases between. CDR3 length equals 15 residues. Germline loops: CDR1 SEHNR, CDR2 FQNEAQ (reference sequence). For the CDR3, the DNA is TGTGCCAGCAGCTTCTTTAAGGGGCCTGACACTGAAGCTTTCTTT. Translation: CASSFFKGPDTEAFF.

For this clone: Other DNA sequences within the sample encode an identical CDR3. The gene calls are TRBV6-5 and TRBJ1-1; D may be TRBD1 (6 bases). This CDR3 comprises 14 residues. The germline V and J ends were trimmed by 6 bases and 0 bases, with 11 bases remaining between them. Germline V gives CDR1 MNHEY, CDR2 SVGAGI. CDR3 nucleotide sequence: TGTGCCAGCAGCCTAGGACAGTTGAACACTGAAGCTTTCTTT. Protein sequence: CASSLGQLNTEAFF.

The chain carries TRBV15 and TRBJ2-1; 8 nucleotides agree with TRBD2. Germline V lookup: CDR1 LNHNV, CDR2 YYDKDF (reference sequence). V shed 9 bases and J 9 bases; nucleotides not matched to a gene: 7. This CDR3 contains 12 residues. The DNA of the CDR3 is TGTGCCACAGGGGAGCGGGGGACTGAGCAGTTCTTC. Its protein product is CATGERGTEQFF.

The chain links TRBV5-1 to TRBJ1-1, with D hard to call. Per the germline V gene, CDR1 is SGHRS and CDR2 is YFSETQ. V dropped 3 bases and J dropped 4 bases, with 13 bases sitting between them. The CDR3 length is 14 residues. The CDR3 sequence: CASSSIGYGTEAFF. The CDR3 DNA follows: TGCGCCAGCAGCTCGATAGGTTATGGCACTGAAGCTTTCTTT.

The chain carries TRBV6-1 and TRBJ2-6; D perhaps matches TRBD2 (6 bases). The CDR3 covers 18 residues. Germline CDR1 reads MNHNS; CDR2 reads SASEGT. Trimming removed 4 bases from V and 1 base from J, with 17 bases in between. CDR3 nucleotides: TGTGCCAGCAGTGGGAGGGCAGGCCGTCTTTCTGGGGCCAACGTCCTGACTTTC. It translates to CASSGRAGRLSGANVLTF.

The chain is built from TRBV29-1 and TRBJ1-2; 7 bases align to TRBD1. After removal of 4 bases from V and 2 bases from J, the junction contained 7 bases not matched to a gene. The CDR3 is 14 amino acids. Germline assignment: CDR1 SQVTM and CDR2 ANQGSEA. CDR3 in DNA: TGCAGCGTTGGTTTGGGGACAGACAACTATGGCTACACCTTC. Translation: CSVGLGTDNYGYTF.

J is TRBJ1-2 and V is TRBV7-9, with D possibly matching TRBD1 (6 bases). This CDR3 is 14 amino acids long. The germline V and J ends were trimmed by 5 bases and 3 bases, with 13 bases remaining between them. Per the germline V gene, CDR1 is SEHNR and CDR2 is FQNEAQ (reference sequence). The CDR3 nucleotides read TGTGCCAGCAGCAACCCCGGACAGCACTATGGCTACACCTTC. Translation gives CASSNPGQHYGYTF.

V gene TRBV11-2 combines with J gene TRBJ1-6; D uncertain. V gave up 5 bases and J gave up 0 bases, with 8 bases separating them. The germline V gene has CDR1 SGHAT and CDR2 FQNNGV. The CDR3 runs 15 residues. As DNA, the CDR3 is TGTGCCAGCAGCCCCCAAAGCTCCTATAATTCACCCCTCCACTTT. Translating it yields CASSPQSSYNSPLHF.

This chain joins TRBV27 and TRBJ1-5; D ambiguous. Germline CDR1 MNHEY, CDR2 SMNVEV (reference sequence). V was trimmed by 7 bases and J by 2 bases, leaving 15 bases between them. The CDR3 consists of 15 residues. CDR3 bases: TGTGCCAGCACATCCCTAGGATTGGGCAATCAGCCCCAGCATTTT. It yields the protein CASTSLGLGNQPQHF.

This chain links TRBV4-2 with TRBJ2-3; TRBD2 is a possible D gene (7 bases). V was cut by 2 bases and J by 1 base, with 16 bases left in between. Germline CDR1 reads LGHNA; CDR2 reads YNFKEQ. This CDR3 region has 17 residues. The DNA of the CDR3 is TGTGCCAGCAGCCAAAAAAGGGGAGGGGGAGGCACAGATACGCAGTATTTT. It is translated as CASSQKRGGGGTDTQYF.